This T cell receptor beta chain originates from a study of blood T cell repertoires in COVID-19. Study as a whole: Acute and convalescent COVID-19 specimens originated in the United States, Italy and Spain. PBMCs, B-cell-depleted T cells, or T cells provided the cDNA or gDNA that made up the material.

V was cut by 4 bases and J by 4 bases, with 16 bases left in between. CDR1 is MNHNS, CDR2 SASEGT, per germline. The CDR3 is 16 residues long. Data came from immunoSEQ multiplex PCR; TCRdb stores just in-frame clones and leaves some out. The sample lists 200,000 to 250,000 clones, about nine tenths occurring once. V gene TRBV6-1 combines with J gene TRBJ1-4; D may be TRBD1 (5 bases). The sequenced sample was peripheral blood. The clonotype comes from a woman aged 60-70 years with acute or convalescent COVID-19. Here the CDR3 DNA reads TGTGCCAGCAGTGGGCCTAAGACAGCTCTTAATGAAAAACTGTTTTTT. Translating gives CASSGPKTALNEKLFF.